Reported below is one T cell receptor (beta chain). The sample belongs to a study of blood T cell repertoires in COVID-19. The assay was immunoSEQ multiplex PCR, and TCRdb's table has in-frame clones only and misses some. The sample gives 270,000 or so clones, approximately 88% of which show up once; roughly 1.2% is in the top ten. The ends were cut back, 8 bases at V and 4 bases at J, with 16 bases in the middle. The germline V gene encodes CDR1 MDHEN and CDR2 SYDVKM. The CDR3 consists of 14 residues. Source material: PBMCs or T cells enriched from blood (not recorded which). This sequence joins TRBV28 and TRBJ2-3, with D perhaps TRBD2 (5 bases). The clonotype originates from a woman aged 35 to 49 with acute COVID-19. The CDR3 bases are TGTGCCAGCGCCTTACGGCTAGCCGCAGATACGCAGTATTTT. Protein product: CASALRLAADTQYF.